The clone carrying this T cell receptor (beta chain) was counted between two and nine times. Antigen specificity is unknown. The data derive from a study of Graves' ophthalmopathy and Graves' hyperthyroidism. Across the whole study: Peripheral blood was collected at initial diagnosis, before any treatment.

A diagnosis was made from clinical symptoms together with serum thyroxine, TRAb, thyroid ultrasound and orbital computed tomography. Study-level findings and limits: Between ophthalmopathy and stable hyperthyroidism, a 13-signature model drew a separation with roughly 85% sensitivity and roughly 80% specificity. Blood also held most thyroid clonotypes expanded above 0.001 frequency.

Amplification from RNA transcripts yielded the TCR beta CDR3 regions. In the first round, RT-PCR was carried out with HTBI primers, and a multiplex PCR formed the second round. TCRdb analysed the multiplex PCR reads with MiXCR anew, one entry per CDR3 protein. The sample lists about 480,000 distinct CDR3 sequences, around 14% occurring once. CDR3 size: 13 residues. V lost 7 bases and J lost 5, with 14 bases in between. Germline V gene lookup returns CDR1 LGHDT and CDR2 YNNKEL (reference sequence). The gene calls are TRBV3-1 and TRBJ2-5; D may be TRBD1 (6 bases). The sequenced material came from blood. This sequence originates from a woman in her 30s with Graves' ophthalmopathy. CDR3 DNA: TGTGCCAGCACCCTCAGGGGACGGGAGACCCAGTACTTC. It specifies CASTLRGRETQYF.